Listed here is a single T cell receptor beta chain. Which antigen it targets is not known. No base qualities exist here, and no much larger clone lies one base off it. This entry is derived from a study of cytomegalovirus exposure and HLA in healthy donors listed by TCRdb under 2017. With respect to the entire study: In an earlier analysis of 450 to 750 of the donors, less than 350 Gb of sequence data and 100 million or so unique TCR beta sequences from roughly 200 million T cells were reported. An early release covering roughly 640 HLA-typed donors comprised around 300 gigabases of sequencing data and around 86 million unique TCR sequences. The genetic ancestry cluster associated with self-reported Caucasian donors included 80% to 90% of the roughly 400 genotyped donors. The study was designed to test whether signatures of past pathogen exposure could be identified by cataloging public T cell receptors. The T cell repertoires of 666 subjects were profiled by immunosequencing and related to cytomegalovirus serostatus. Along with the roughly 670-subject first cohort, a separate validation cohort of about 110 different subjects was used. The study combined high-throughput TCR immunosequencing, statistical association of individual TCRs with disease status, and machine learning to predict cytomegalovirus infection status. In a later analysis, previously published TCR beta repertoires from hundreds of donors were re-analyzed and high-resolution HLA genotyping was added so that TCR occurrence patterns could be studied. Rather than drawing on any new phenotypic data, the later analysis identified candidate immune exposures from TCR beta sequences and the way those sequences occurred across donors. In an earlier analysis of 587 of the donors, high-throughput TCR beta sequencing was used to judge whether each TCR beta V gene segment behaved as functional or pseudogenic. Donor age, sex, ethnicity and CMV serostatus were collected together with the repertoire data. In a later genetic analysis, genome-wide SNP genotypes for about 55% of the roughly 700 donors were used, and that subset was treated as a discovery cohort. All discovery cohort repertoires had been generated on a single sequencing platform. HLA typing covered class I and class II loci at four-digit resolution. Typing coverage varied by locus: about 620-640 donors for A, B, C, DRB1 and DQB1; approximately 560 for DQA1; around 570 for DPA1; more than 450 for DPB1. A few DR-DQ haplotypes were treated as single units for association and clustering because of strong linkage in the cohort. Across approximately 400 genotyped donors of the cohort, an average of about 240,000 unique TCR beta nucleotide sequences per donor were sequenced, and roughly a sixth of those sequences were non-productive. The investigation overall reported the following: A further reported finding was that TCR beta sequences accurately predicted the HLA-A and HLA-B alleles for most subjects in the first cohort. Presence/absence analyses assumed roughly uniform sequencing depth across donors, an assumption that may not hold. Most CMV-associated TCR beta chains appeared to be HLA-restricted in a later analysis, and the HLA associations seemed to be driven largely by CMV exposure. The 87-base-pair reads could not distinguish some IMGT-functional V segments, including TRBV6-2 and TRBV6-3, so those segments were excluded. Only TCR beta chains were sequenced in this cohort, and the absence of alpha or paired-chain data limited detectable features. The only immune exposure information available for the cohort was CMV serostatus. Broadly in line with IMGT annotations, most TCR beta V segments showed up in productive rearrangements about 87% or about 30% of the time in an earlier analysis of under 700 of the donors. A cluster of highly shared sequence variants was judged likely to represent a technical artifact of the sequencing pipeline. In a later analysis, around 17,000 TCR beta sequences were associated with specific HLA alleles at a false discovery rate of 0.05. Cytomegalovirus status was reported to be diagnosed by the classifier with high specificity and sensitivity in both the original and validation cohorts. A later genetic analysis associated a missense DCLRE1C variant with V-gene and J-gene trimming of TCR beta chains, and an independent cohort replicated the association. Assigning TCR associations to individual alleles was difficult when HLA alleles, especially DR and DQ, strongly co-occurred. HLA typing was unavailable for some donors at each locus, so association tests used only the typed subset. It was suggested by the authors that the approach could potentially be generalized to other disease states and immunological phenotypes. A few of the identified cytomegalovirus-associated TCR beta chains were confirmed in vitro to be specific for cytomegalovirus antigens. Across donors, most TCR sequences were observed very rarely, whereas some public TCRs were present in many individuals. In a later analysis, TCR association rates were found to vary across HLA loci, with the most associated TCRs seen for DRB1 alleles and the fewest for HLA-C alleles. A later analysis reported that several top co-occurrence clusters appeared linked to parvovirus B19, influenza, CMV and Epstein-Barr virus. A later genetic analysis reported fewer N-insertions in productive TCRs among donors in an Asian-associated ancestry cluster than the roughly 640-donor mean. A later analysis found that HLA-associated TCR beta chains were more clonally expanded and had lower generation probabilities than equally common non-associated chains. The earlier analysis of fewer than 750 of the donors excluded approximately 17 rarely observed V segments, including chromosome 9 orphons, because counts were too low. The study listed around 160 TCR beta chains as associated with cytomegalovirus. Linkage disequilibrium might explain the correlated functional status among segregating V segments, but an unknown experimental factor could not be ruled out.

Libraries came from the immunoSEQ multiplex PCR assay. For the multiplex PCR, a mixture combining 60 forward primers for TCR Vbeta segments and 13 reverse primers for TCR Jbeta segments was used. The CDR3 region of rearranged TCR beta genes was amplified from genomic DNA with a multiplex PCR assay. Amplified TCR beta libraries were sequenced as 87-base-pair reads on the Illumina HiSeq System. The study's processing was this. A later analysis tallied around 82 million unique TCR beta chains across the 610 or so repertoires, and around 12 million of those chains were shared by two or more donors. Raw reads were error-corrected and collapsed into unique sequences with a nearest-neighbor algorithm that merged closely related sequences to remove PCR and sequencing errors. Alignment of CDR3 sequences to IMGT reference sequences was used to assign V, D and J gene segments. For a sequence to be retained, a match of at least six nucleotides to both a V gene segment and a J gene segment was required. A rearrangement was called productive if the CDR3 had no stop codons and remained in frame with V and J, and every other rearrangement was called non-productive. Following IMGT convention, CDR3 was defined as the stretch from the second conserved V-encoded cysteine to the conserved J-encoded phenylalanine. In an earlier analysis of roughly 580 of the donors, sequences lacking an unambiguous match to a single V gene segment were excluded. In an earlier analysis of approximately 610 of the donors, V segments were called functional above 56.7% productive rearrangements and were called segregating when the between-donor standard deviation exceeded 5%. A statistical classification framework was built to diagnose cytomegalovirus status from the catalog of TCR beta chain sequences. In a later analysis, TCR nucleotide sequences were compared against IMGT/GENE-DB human TR gene sequences so that V and J genes could be assigned. In a later analysis, CDR3 sequences and most-parsimonious VDJ recombination scenarios were assigned using the TCRdist pipeline. In a later analysis, each TCR beta chain was defined by its CDR3 amino acid sequence together with its V-gene family, and reads without a unique V-gene family were excluded. To address suspected cross-contamination and a sequencing artifact, a later analysis removed under 600 highly shared, low-generation-probability nucleotide sequences. In a later analysis, a clonal expansion index for each public chain was calculated from normalized within-repertoire ranks of inferred template counts. In a later analysis, generation probabilities were computed with a VDJ recombination model fitted to out-of-frame rearrangements, and the resulting probabilities were checked against IGoR. In a later analysis, hypergeometric tests were used to score TCR-TCR, TCR-HLA and TCR-CMV co-occurrence, with a repertoire-size bias correction applied to TCR pairs. To estimate false discovery rates, a later analysis permuted the HLA or CMV assignments 20 times. In a later analysis, co-occurring TCRs were grouped with DBSCAN, and TCRdist sequence similarity was added when clustering was performed within HLA-allele-positive subsets. For co-occurrence clustering, repertoires with fewer than 30,000 or more than 120,000 public chains were excluded, along with about five repertoires with anomalous nucleotide sharing. This immuneACCESS table, as held by TCRdb, lists in-frame sequences with V and J called but not all clones. Of the missing ones, under half trace to an unresolved V gene in checked studies; the others have no known cause. V and J calls and clone size are copied from that table; D and trimming were computed from the DNA. The sample contains some 160,000 clones, 60% to 85% of them found a single time. The top ten clones comprise around 6% of the sample.

V and J are truncated by 0 bases and 0 bases respectively, leaving an intervening sequence of 10 bases. Its CDR3 holds 17 amino acids, cysteine through phenylalanine. Only CDR3 DNA remains: 51 bases, in frame from the first base. The germline V gene gives CDR1 as SGDLS and CDR2 as YYNGEE. The cohort consisted of 666 healthy bone marrow donors. At the time of sampling, all cohort members were nominally healthy, though unrecorded immune exposures were likely present. The donor was CMV seronegative and was included in the group of a few hundred seronegative cohort members. A peripheral blood sample was provided by each donor, and peripheral blood mononuclear cells were used for TCR beta sequencing. Genomic DNA extraction from the blood cell samples was performed with the Qiagen DNeasy Blood Extraction Kit.

The sample taken for sequencing was PBMCs. The chain links TRBV9 with TRBJ2-6; the D gene is not confidently resolved. The receptor's source is a man aged 35-49 years in good health and CMV-seronegative. The CDR3 region has the sequence CASSVDHRFSGANVLTF. The DNA sequence reads TGTGCCAGCAGCGTAGATCACAGATTCTCTGGGGCCAACGTCCTGACTTTC.